Detailed here is one T cell receptor beta chain. The data stem from a study of blood T cell repertoires in COVID-19. As originally analysed: Estimation of nucleated cell counts relied on the amplification of reference gene primers. Libraries were prepared by immunoSEQ multiplex PCR; TCRdb keeps only in-frame clonotypes and omits some of them. V and J calls and clone size are those listed in that table; D and trimming were worked out from the DNA. The sample records about 220,000 clones, roughly four fifths being singletons. CDR1 SNHLY and CDR2 FYNNEI come from the germline V gene. Trimming cost V 8 bases and J 4 bases, with 11 bases left between them. The length of the CDR3 is 12 residues. Participant-reported clinical history was the basis for cohort assignment. For recovered donors of Cohort 3, there were two negative PCRs, clearance, or symptom resolution.

The TCR was taken from a woman between 55 and 75 years old who had recovered from COVID-19. The J gene is TRBJ1-1, the V gene TRBV2, with a possible D match to TRBD1 (6 bases). Sequencing was carried out using PBMCs or T cells enriched from blood (not recorded which). CDR3 sequence reads: CASATGTTEAFF. The DNA of the CDR3 is TGTGCCAGCGCTACAGGGACCACTGAAGCTTTCTTT.